This passage covers 4 T cell receptor beta chains from one sample sequenced in a study of identical twins. MiXCR, run by TCRdb on the 5' RACE reads, gives a single entry per CDR3 protein. The sample comprises more than 400,000 distinct CDR3 sequences, 12% to 15% of which are singletons, and roughly 0.46% rests with the top ten. This sample also appeared in a second study, on yellow fever vaccine responses in identical twins.

Sequenced material: CD4+ T cells sorted from blood. The receptors come from a woman aged 18-29 years in good health.

This clonotype was picked up a small number of times. The CDR3 bases are TGTGCCAGCAGCCTAAGAAGAGGGACAGGGGATAATTCACCCCTCCACTTT. Its translation is CASSLRRGTGDNSPLHF. J is TRBJ1-6 and V is TRBV14; TRBD1 matches 10 bases. The germline gives CDR1 SGHDN, CDR2 FVKESK. This CDR3 comprises 17 residues. V gave up 4 bases and J gave up 5 bases; unmatched junction bases: 8.

A few counts support this clonotype. The genes are TRBV19 and TRBJ2-5; TRBD1 might be the D (6 bases). The germline V gene encodes CDR1 LNHDA and CDR2 SQIVND (reference sequence). The CDR3 consists of 15 residues. Trimming stripped 3 bases from V and 3 bases from J, with 14 bases between. DNA for the CDR3: TGTGCCAGTAGTATGGTTTGGGGGACAAAAGAGACCCAGTACTTC. Amino acid sequence: CASSMVWGTKETQYF. The complete variable domain, with remaining parts taken from reference TRBV19 and TRBJ2-5, reads DGGITQSPKYLFRKEGQNVTLSCEQNLNHDAMYWYRQDPGQGLRLIYYSQIVNDFQKGDIAEGYSVSREKKESFPLTVTSAQKNPTAFYLCASSMVWGTKETQYFGPGTRLLVL.

The chain links TRBV6-5 to TRBJ2-1, with D possibly TRBD2 on 6 matching bases. Trimming took off 5 bases at V and 4 bases at J, with 15 bases between the two ends. The V gene's germline CDR1 is MNHEY and CDR2 SVGAGI. The CDR3 is made up of 15 amino acids. The CDR3 region is CASSNMGLSYNEQFF. CDR3 sequence (DNA): TGTGCCAGCAGTAACATGGGACTCTCTTACAATGAGCAGTTCTTC.

This clonotype was seen only a few times. This sequence joins TRBV28 and TRBJ2-2; D is tentatively TRBD1 or TRBD2 (5 bases each). The CDR3 runs 12 residues. Deletions cut 11 bases from V and 7 bases from J, with 14 bases between. CDR1 and CDR2 (germline): MDHEN, SYDVKM. CDR3 DNA sequence: TGTGCCGGCCGGGACCTAGTCGGGGAGCTGTTTTTT. It codes for CAGRDLVGELFF.